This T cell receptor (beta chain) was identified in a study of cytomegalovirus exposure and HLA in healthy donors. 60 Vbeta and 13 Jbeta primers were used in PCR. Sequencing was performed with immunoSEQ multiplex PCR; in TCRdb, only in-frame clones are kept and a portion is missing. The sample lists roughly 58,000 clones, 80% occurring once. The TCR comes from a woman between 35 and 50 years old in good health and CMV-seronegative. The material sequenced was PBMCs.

The CDR3 reads CASRQGDNEQFF. As DNA, the CDR3 is TGTGCCAGCAGGCAAGGGGACAATGAGCAGTTCTTC. This sequence joins TRBV6-6 and TRBJ2-1; TRBD1 might be the D (5 bases). CDR1 MNHNY and CDR2 SVGAGI come from the germline V gene (reference sequence). This CDR3 comprises 12 residues. The V end lost 6 bases, the J end lost 5 bases, and 8 bases lay between the germline ends.